The clone carrying this T cell receptor (beta chain) was detected once. Its antigen is currently unknown. The sample comes from a study of identifying expanded T cells in peripheral blood. Whole-study results and caveats: Differentially abundant clones: about 1.3 between replicates, 15 to 17 at approximately two weeks, 19 to 20 at four. Across healthy donors, higher total template counts meant significantly greater roughly 2-week count variance.

The method was immunoSEQ multiplex PCR; TCRdb's version includes in-frame clones alone and lacks a portion of them. The table has under 95,000 clones, 70% to 90% seen once. During the collection period, no donor immune events like infections were recorded. Material for sequencing was blood. This TCR was sampled from a person aged 18 to 70 in good health.

CDR3: CASTQGGAWDYGYTF. CDR3 DNA: TGTGCCAGCACCCAAGGGGGGGCATGGGACTATGGCTACACCTTC. The chain recombines TRBV9 with TRBJ1-2; tentatively, D is TRBD1 (6 bases). The germline gives CDR1 SGDLS, CDR2 YYNGEE. This CDR3 contains 15 residues. The ends were cut back, 6 bases at V and 3 bases at J, with 18 bases in the middle.